Below are 19 T cell receptor beta chains sequenced from a single sample in a study of blood T cell repertoires in COVID-19. Sequencing used immunoSEQ multiplex PCR; TCRdb keeps in-frame clones, though not all of them. The table records hundreds of thousands of clones, around 87% of them present only once. Sequencing was carried out using peripheral blood. These receptors originate from a woman between 45 and 65 years old with COVID-19, enrolled during active disease.

The chain has TRBV29-1 and TRBJ1-1; a possible D gene is TRBD1 (6 bases). V lost 5 bases, J lost 1 base, and 11 bases lay in between. CDR3 length: 13 residues. Germline CDR1 is SQVTM and CDR2 is ANQGSEA. DNA of the CDR3: TGCAGCGTTCTAACACAGGGGAACACTGAAGCTTTCTTT. Protein product: CSVLTQGNTEAFF.

The chain carries TRBV6-5 and TRBJ1-5; D not certain. This CDR3 is 12 amino acids long. The germline V gene encodes CDR1 MNHEY and CDR2 SVGAGI. Trimming took off 6 bases at V and 11 bases at J, with 14 bases between the two ends. CDR3 residues: CASSEVGSSQHF. CDR3 bases: TGTGCCAGCAGCGAGGTAGGGAGTTCCCAGCATTTT.

The V gene is TRBV19, the J gene TRBJ1-5; D remains ambiguous. Between the trimmed V and J ends, which lost 7 bases and 4 bases, there was a span of 14 bases. Germline V lookup: CDR1 LNHDA, CDR2 SQIVND (reference sequence). The CDR3 covers 14 residues. This chain's CDR3 is CASTGGRFNQPQHF. The CDR3 region has the DNA TGTGCCAGTACCGGCGGGAGATTTAATCAGCCCCAGCATTTT.

The rearrangement uses TRBV3-1 (or the pseudogene TRBV3-2) and TRBJ2-7; unclear D gene. The CDR3 consists of 15 residues. V was cut by 1 base and J by 0 bases, with 10 bases left in between. The germline V gene has CDR1 LGHDT and CDR2 YNNKEL (reference sequence). The chain's CDR3 is CASSQVARSSYEQYF. Here the CDR3 DNA reads TGTGCCAGCAGCCAAGTGGCTAGGAGCTCCTACGAGCAGTACTTC.

The V gene is TRBV3-1 (or the pseudogene TRBV3-2), the J gene TRBJ2-5, with 10 bases fitting TRBD2. V lost 1 base to trimming and J lost 2 bases; unmatched junction nucleotides: 7. Per the germline V gene, CDR1 is LGHDT and CDR2 is YNNKEL (reference sequence). This CDR3 has 17 amino acids. CDR3 in amino acids: CASSQGGLAGAQETQYF. DNA for the CDR3: TGTGCCAGCAGCCAAGGTGGGCTAGCGGGGGCTCAAGAGACCCAGTACTTC.

The chain couples TRBV6-2 or TRBV6-3 to TRBJ2-4, with a possible D match to TRBD2 (6 bases). Germline CDR1 and CDR2: MNHEY and SVGEGT. The CDR3 loop spans 16 amino acids. Trimming removed 5 bases from V and 2 bases from J, with 16 bases in between. CDR3 sequence reads: CASSKAASVTKNIQYF. CDR3 bases: TGTGCCAGCAGTAAGGCCGCTAGCGTTACCAAAAACATTCAGTACTTC.

A note on this clone: The same CDR3 can be traced to other DNA sequences in this sample. The rearrangement joins TRBV18 to TRBJ2-7, with TRBD1 matching over 10 bases. This CDR3 has 15 residues. CDR1 is KGHSH, CDR2 LQKENI, per germline. With V trimmed by 6 bases and J by 2 bases, 7 bases remained unmatched. CDR3 nucleotide sequence: TGTGCCAGCTCGCCAGGACAGGGGGGACCCTACGAGCAGTACTTC. Its protein is CASSPGQGGPYEQYF.

This rearrangement joins TRBV7-9 to TRBJ2-1; 12 bases fit TRBD2. Per the germline V gene, CDR1 is SEHNR and CDR2 is FQNEAQ (reference sequence). The CDR3 loop spans 19 amino acids. Germline trimming cut 2 bases from V and 4 bases from J; bases unmatched to any gene: 12. The CDR3 sequence is CASSLPTSGRKMAYNEQFF. CDR3 DNA: TGTGCCAGCAGCTTACCGACTAGCGGGAGAAAAATGGCTTACAATGAGCAGTTCTTC. The variable domain in full, with the rest retrieved from reference TRBV7-9 and TRBJ2-1, is DTGVSQNPRHKITKRGQNVTFRCDPISEHNRLYWYRQTLGQGPEFLTYFQNEAQLEKSRLLSDRFSAERPKGSFSTLEIQRTEQGDSAMYLCASSLPTSGRKMAYNEQFFGPGTRLTVL.

A word on this clone: Other DNA sequences in this sample translate to the same CDR3. V usage is TRBV5-1 and J usage is TRBJ2-2, with D possibly TRBD1 on 5 matching bases. Germline V gives CDR1 SGHRS, CDR2 YFSETQ. The CDR3 is 14 amino acids. The germline V and J ends were trimmed by 5 bases and 2 bases, with 10 bases remaining between them. The CDR3 bases are TGCGCCAGCAGAGGCAGGGCTAACACCGGGGAGCTGTTTTTT. Its translation: CASRGRANTGELFF.

The V and J genes are TRBV18 and TRBJ2-7; 7 nucleotides agree with TRBD1. Trimming removed 6 bases from V and 3 bases from J; junction bases left unmatched: 8. The germline gives CDR1 KGHSH, CDR2 LQKENI. This CDR3 spans 14 amino acids. The CDR3 bases are TGTGCCAGCTCCCCCAAAAGGGACAGCTACGAGCAGTACTTC. This gives the protein CASSPKRDSYEQYF.

This sequence joins TRBV4-1 and TRBJ2-3; the D gene is possibly TRBD1 (6 bases). Germline V lookup: CDR1 MGHRA, CDR2 YSYEKL. The CDR3 consists of 18 residues. Trimming took 2 bases from V and 0 from J, leaving 18 bases between them. CDR3 DNA: TGCGCCAGCAGCCAAACCCCGTCGGGGACACCTAGCACAGATACGCAGTATTTT. Translated, it gives CASSQTPSGTPSTDTQYF.

The genes are TRBV6-5 and TRBJ2-7; 10 positions agree with TRBD2. This CDR3 has 14 amino acids. V dropped 6 bases and J dropped 5; count of bases not matched to a gene: 7. From germline, CDR1 is MNHEY and CDR2 SVGAGI. In nucleotides, the CDR3 is TGTGCCAGCAGATCTAGCGGGAGTATCAACGAGCAGTACTTC. It encodes CASRSSGSINEQYF.

This clone was recorded a few times. The J gene is TRBJ2-7, the V gene TRBV6-6; 9 nucleotides agree with TRBD2. V was pared by 0 bases and J by 5 bases, with 2 bases of the junction left unmatched. Germline-derived CDR1 and CDR2 are MNHNY and SVGAGI (reference sequence). The CDR3 contains 14 residues. The CDR3 sequence is CASSYSGTSHEQYF. In nucleotides, the CDR3 is TGTGCCAGCAGTTACTCCGGGACTAGCCACGAGCAGTACTTC.

The J gene is TRBJ2-7, the V gene TRBV5-6; 11 bases match TRBD2. Per germline, CDR1 SGHDT and CDR2 YYEEEE. Unmatched junction bases numbered 1, after V lost 0 bases and J lost 5 bases. This CDR3 has 14 amino acids. CDR3: CASSLVTSGNEQYF. The CDR3 region has the DNA TGTGCCAGCAGCTTGGTGACTAGCGGGAACGAGCAGTACTTC.

V usage is TRBV6-5 and J usage is TRBJ1-5, with 7 bases aligning to TRBD1. Germline CDR1 is MNHEY and CDR2 is SVGAGI. CDR3 size: 14 residues. V shed 6 bases, J shed 5 bases, and the junction held 7 bases outside the gene matches. CDR3 in DNA: TGTGCCAGCAGAAGCACAGGGGAGTATCAGCCCCAGCATTTT. Amino acids: CASRSTGEYQPQHF.

V usage is TRBV29-1 and J usage is TRBJ2-7, with D perhaps TRBD2 (6 bases). V lost 5 bases and J 2 bases, leaving 7 bases between the germline ends. CDR1 is SQVTM, CDR2 ANQGSEA, per germline. This CDR3 spans 11 amino acids. CDR3 sequence: CSVWTTYEQYF. In nucleotides, the CDR3 is TGCAGCGTTTGGACTACCTACGAGCAGTACTTC.

This clone has only a few counts. CDR3 sequence (DNA): TGTGCCTGGAGTCCACGGGCTGGAAACACCATATATTTT. Residues: CAWSPRAGNTIYF. The chain links TRBV30 to TRBJ1-3; no clear D gene. Germline V gene data show CDR1 as GTSNPN and CDR2 as SVGIG (reference sequence). This CDR3 is built from 13 residues. The V end was cut by 2 bases, the J end by 2 bases, with 7 bases between.

This clone was recorded once. The chain combines TRBV6-5 with TRBJ2-5; no definite D call. V shed 0 bases and J shed 2 bases, with 7 bases lying between them. The CDR3 is 14 amino acids. The germline V gene encodes CDR1 MNHEY and CDR2 SVGAGI. This chain's CDR3 is CASSYSYLQETQYF. CDR3 coding DNA: TGTGCCAGCAGTTACTCTTACCTACAAGAGACCCAGTACTTC.

This clone turned up a few times. V and J are TRBV11-2 and TRBJ2-1, with D perhaps matching TRBD2 (8 bases). The V gene's germline CDR1 is SGHAT and CDR2 FQNNGV. V lost 1 base and J lost 4, with 20 bases in between. This CDR3 has 18 residues. The CDR3 bases are TGTGCCAGCAGCTTAGGACAGGGAAGCGGGAGAAATTACAATGAGCAGTTCTTC. As protein: CASSLGQGSGRNYNEQFF.